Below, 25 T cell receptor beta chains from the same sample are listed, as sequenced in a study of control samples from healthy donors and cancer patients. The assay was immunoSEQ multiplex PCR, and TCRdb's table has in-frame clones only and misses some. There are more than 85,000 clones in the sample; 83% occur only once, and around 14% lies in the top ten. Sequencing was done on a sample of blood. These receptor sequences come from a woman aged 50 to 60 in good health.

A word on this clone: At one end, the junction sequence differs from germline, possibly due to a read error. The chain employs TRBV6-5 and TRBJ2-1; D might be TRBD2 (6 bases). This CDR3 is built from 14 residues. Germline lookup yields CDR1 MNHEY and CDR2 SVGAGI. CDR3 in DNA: TGTGCCAGCAGTTACAGTGCTAGCGTGAATGGGCAGTTCTTC. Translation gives CASSYSASVNGQFF.

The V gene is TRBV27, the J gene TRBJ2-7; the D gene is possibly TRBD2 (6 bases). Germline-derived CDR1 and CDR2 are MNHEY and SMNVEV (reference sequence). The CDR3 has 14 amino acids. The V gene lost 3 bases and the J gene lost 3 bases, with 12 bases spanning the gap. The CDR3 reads CASSLSTGSYEQYF. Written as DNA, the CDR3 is TGTGCCAGCAGTTTGAGTACCGGGAGCTACGAGCAGTACTTC.

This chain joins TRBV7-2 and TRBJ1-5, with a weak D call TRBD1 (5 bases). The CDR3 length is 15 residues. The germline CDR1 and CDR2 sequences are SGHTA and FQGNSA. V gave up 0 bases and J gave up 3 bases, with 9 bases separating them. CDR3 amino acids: CASSLAGTNNQPQHF. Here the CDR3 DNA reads TGTGCCAGCAGCTTAGCCGGGACGAACAATCAGCCCCAGCATTTT.

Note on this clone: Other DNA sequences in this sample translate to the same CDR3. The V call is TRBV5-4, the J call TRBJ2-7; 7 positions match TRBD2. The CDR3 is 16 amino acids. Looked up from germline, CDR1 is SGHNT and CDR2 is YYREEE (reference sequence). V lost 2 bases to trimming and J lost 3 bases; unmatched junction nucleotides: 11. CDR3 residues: CASSFWGGRRGYEQYF. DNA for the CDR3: TGTGCCAGCAGCTTTTGGGGGGGGAGACGGGGCTACGAGCAGTACTTC.

CDR3 sequence reads: CASSLVPGQETGGYTF. CDR3 nucleotide sequence: TGCGCCAGCAGCTTGGTTCCGGGACAGGAGACTGGTGGCTACACCTTC. The chain carries TRBV5-1 and TRBJ1-2; 8 positions match TRBD1. With V trimmed by 0 bases and J by 7 bases, 11 bases remained unmatched. The germline gives CDR1 SGHRS, CDR2 YFSETQ. The CDR3 sequence is 16 residues long. The complete variable domain, with remaining parts taken from reference TRBV5-1 and TRBJ1-2, reads KAGVTQTPRYLIKTRGQQVTLSCSPISGHRSVSWYQQTPGQGLQFLFEYFSETQRNKGNFPGRFSGRQFSNSRSEMNVSTLELGDSALYLCASSLVPGQETGGYTFGSGTRLTVV.

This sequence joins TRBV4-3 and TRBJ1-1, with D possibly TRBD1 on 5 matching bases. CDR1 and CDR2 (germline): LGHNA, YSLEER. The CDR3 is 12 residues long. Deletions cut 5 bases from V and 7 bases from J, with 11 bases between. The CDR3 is CASSFQGGEAFF. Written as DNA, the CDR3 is TGCGCCAGCAGCTTTCAGGGCGGTGAAGCTTTCTTT.

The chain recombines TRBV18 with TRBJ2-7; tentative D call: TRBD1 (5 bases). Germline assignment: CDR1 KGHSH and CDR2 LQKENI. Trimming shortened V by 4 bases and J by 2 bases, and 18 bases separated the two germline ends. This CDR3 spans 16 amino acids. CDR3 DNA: TGTGCCAGCTCACAAATTAAGGGGCGATCTCCCTACGAGCAGTACTTC. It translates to CASSQIKGRSPYEQYF.

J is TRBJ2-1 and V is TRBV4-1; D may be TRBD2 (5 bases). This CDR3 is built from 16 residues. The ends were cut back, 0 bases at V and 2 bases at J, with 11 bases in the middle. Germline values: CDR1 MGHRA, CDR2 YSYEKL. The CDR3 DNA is TGCGCCAGCAGCCAAGAGGCTAGCAGGACCTACAATGAGCAGTTCTTC. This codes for CASSQEASRTYNEQFF.

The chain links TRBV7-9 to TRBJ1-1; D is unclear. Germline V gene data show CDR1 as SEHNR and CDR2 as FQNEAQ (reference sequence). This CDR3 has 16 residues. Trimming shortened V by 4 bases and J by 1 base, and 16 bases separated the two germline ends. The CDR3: CASSSGLTYQNTEAFF. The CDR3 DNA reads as TGTGCCAGCAGCTCCGGCCTCACCTATCAGAACACTGAAGCTTTCTTT.

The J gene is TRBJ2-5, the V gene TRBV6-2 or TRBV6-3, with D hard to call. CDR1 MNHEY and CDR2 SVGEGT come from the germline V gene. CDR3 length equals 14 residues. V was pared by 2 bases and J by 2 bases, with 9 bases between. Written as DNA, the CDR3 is TGTGCCAGCAGTTACGGTGGGAATCAAGAGACCCAGTACTTC. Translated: CASSYGGNQETQYF.

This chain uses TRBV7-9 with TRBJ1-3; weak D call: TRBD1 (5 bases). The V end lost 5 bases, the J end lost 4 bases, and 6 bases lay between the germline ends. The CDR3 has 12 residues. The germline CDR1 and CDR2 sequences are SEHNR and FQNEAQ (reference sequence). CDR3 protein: CASSPGGNTIYF. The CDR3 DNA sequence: TGTGCCAGCAGCCCAGGGGGAAACACCATATATTTT.

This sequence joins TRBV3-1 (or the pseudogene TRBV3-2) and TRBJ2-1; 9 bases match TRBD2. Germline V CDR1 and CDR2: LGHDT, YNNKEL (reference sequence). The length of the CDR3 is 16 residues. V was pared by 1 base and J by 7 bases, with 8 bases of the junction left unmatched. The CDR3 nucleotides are TGTGCCAGCAGCCAAGCGGTGCCTAGCGGGACTAATGAGCAGTTCTTC. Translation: CASSQAVPSGTNEQFF.

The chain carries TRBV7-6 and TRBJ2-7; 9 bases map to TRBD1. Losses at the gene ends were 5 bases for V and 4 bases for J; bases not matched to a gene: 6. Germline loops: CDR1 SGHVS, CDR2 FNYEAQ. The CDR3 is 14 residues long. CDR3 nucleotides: TGTGCCAGCAGCAACCTGGGACAGGGATACGAGCAGTACTTC. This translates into CASSNLGQGYEQYF.

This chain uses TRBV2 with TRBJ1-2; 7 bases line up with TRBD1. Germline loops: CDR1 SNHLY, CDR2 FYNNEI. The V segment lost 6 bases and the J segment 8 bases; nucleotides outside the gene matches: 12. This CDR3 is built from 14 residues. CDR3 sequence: CASRGTGEYRGYTF. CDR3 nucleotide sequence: TGTGCCAGCAGGGGTACAGGGGAATATAGGGGCTACACCTTC.

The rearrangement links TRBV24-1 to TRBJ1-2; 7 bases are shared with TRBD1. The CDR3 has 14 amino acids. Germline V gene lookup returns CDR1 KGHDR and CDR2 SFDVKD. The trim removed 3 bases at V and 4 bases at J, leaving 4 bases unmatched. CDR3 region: CATSDTGAPYGYTF. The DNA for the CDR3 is TGTGCCACCAGTGATACAGGGGCGCCCTATGGCTACACCTTC.

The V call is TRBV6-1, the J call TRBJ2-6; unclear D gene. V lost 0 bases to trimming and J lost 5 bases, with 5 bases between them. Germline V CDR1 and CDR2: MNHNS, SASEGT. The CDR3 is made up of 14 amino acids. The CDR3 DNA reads TGTGCCAGCAGTGAAGCGCTCAGGGCCAACGTCCTGACTTTC. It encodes CASSEALRANVLTF.

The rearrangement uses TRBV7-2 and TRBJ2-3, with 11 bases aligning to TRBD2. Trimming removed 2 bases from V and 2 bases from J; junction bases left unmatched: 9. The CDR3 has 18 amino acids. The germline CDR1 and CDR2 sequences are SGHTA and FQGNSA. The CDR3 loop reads CASSLPTLAGGFTDTQYF. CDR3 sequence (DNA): TGTGCCAGCAGCTTACCGACTCTAGCGGGGGGCTTCACAGATACGCAGTATTTT.

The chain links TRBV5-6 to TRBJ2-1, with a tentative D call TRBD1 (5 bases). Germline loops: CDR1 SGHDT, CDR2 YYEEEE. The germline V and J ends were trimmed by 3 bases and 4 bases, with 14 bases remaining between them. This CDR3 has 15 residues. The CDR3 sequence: CASSSQGITYNEQFF. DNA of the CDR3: TGTGCCAGCAGCTCCCAGGGAATAACGTACAATGAGCAGTTCTTC.

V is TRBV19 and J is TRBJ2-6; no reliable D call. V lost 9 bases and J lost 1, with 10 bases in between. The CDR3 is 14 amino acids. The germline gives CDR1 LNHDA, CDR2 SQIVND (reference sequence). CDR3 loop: CASKIKSGANVLTF. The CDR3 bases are TGTGCCAGCAAAATAAAATCTGGGGCCAACGTCCTGACTTTC.

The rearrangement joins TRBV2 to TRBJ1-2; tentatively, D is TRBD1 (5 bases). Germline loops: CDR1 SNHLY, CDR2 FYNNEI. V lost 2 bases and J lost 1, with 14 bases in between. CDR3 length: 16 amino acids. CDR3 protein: CASSELGTEINYGYTF. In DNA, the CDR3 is TGTGCCAGCAGTGAATTAGGGACGGAGATTAACTATGGCTACACCTTC.

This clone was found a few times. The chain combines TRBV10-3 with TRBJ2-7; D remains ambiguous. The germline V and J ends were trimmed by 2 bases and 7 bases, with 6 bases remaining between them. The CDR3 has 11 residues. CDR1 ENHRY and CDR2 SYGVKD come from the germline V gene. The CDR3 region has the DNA TGTGCCATCAGTGAGACAAGGGAGCAGTACTTC. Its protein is CAISETREQYF.

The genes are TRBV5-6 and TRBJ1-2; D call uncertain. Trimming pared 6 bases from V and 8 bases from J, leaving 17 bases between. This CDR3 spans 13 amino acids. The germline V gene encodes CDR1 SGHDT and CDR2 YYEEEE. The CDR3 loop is CASTKMNPGGYTF. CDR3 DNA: TGTGCCAGCACCAAGATGAACCCTGGGGGCTACACCTTC.

CDR3 DNA sequence: TGTGCCAGCAGTTTACCGAACAGGGGGGGTGGAAACACCATATATTTT. It is translated as CASSLPNRGGGNTIYF. The chain carries TRBV28 and TRBJ1-3; 8 bases align to TRBD1. With 2 bases clipped from V and 3 bases from J, the junction kept 6 bases outside the gene matches. CDR3 length equals 16 residues. Germline loops: CDR1 MDHEN, CDR2 SYDVKM.

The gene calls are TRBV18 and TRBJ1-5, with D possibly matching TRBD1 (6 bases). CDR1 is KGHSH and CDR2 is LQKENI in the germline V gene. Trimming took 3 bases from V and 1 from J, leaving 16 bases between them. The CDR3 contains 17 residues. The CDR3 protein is CASSPKAGQKSNQPQHF. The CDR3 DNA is TGTGCCAGCTCACCTAAAGCCGGACAGAAAAGCAATCAGCCCCAGCATTTT. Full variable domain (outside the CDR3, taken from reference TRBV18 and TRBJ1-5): NAGVMQNPRHLVRRRGQEARLRCSPMKGHSHVYWYRQLPEEGLKFMVYLQKENIIDESGMPKERFSAEFPKEGPSILRIQQVVRGDSAAYFCASSPKAGQKSNQPQHFGDGTRLSIL.

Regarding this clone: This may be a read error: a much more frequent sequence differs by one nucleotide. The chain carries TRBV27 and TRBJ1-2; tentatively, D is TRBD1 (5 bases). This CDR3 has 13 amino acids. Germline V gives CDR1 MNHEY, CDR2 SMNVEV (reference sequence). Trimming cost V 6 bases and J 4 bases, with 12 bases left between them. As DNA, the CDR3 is TGTGCCAGCAGCCCAGACAGCCTCTATGGCTACACCTTC. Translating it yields CASSPDSLYGYTF.